Listed here are 21 T cell receptor beta chains from one sample, sequenced in a study of PD-1 blockade in classical Hodgkin lymphoma. Every single patient, without exception, relapsed after autologous stem cell transplantation, and brentuximab vedotin exposure varied. Assay: immunoSEQ multiplex PCR; the TCRdb copy retains only in-frame clones and omits some. The data show over 7,000 clones, with approximately 84% seen just once and 25% to 35% held by the top ten. This specimen consisted of peripheral blood mononuclear cells (PBMCs), obtained at baseline. The receptors stem from a human donor with classical Hodgkin lymphoma.

The V and J genes are TRBV29-1 and TRBJ2-5; D is tentatively TRBD1 or TRBD2 (6 bases each). The V end was cut by 7 bases, the J end by 6 bases, with 15 bases between. The CDR3 loop spans 12 amino acids. Germline loops: CDR1 SQVTM, CDR2 ANQGSEA. The CDR3 nucleotides are TGCAGCGGAAAGTCGGGGGCTAAGACCCAGTACTTC. It specifies CSGKSGAKTQYF.

The chain combines TRBV6-6 with TRBJ1-1; TRBD1 agrees at 8 bases. There are 13 residues in the CDR3. Germline trimming cut 5 bases from V and 6 bases from J; bases unmatched to any gene: 5. Germline V gene sequence: CDR1 MNHNY, CDR2 SVGAGI (reference sequence). The CDR3 DNA follows: TGTGCCAGCAGTCCTACAGGGGGGGCTGAAGCTTTCTTT. This translates into CASSPTGGAEAFF.

The rearrangement uses TRBV19 and TRBJ2-7; D is unclear. The CDR3 is 11 residues long. V was pared by 5 bases and J by 3 bases, with 5 bases between. Looked up from germline, CDR1 is LNHDA and CDR2 is SQIVND (reference sequence). The CDR3 DNA reads as TGTGCCAGTAGTTCCAACTACGAGCAGTACTTC. Translated, it gives CASSSNYEQYF.

This chain joins TRBV18 and TRBJ2-7; a weak D match, TRBD2 (6 bases). Trimming cost V 0 bases and J 6 bases, with 12 bases left between them. The germline V gene has CDR1 KGHSH and CDR2 LQKENI. The CDR3 spans 14 residues. CDR3 DNA sequence: TGTGCCAGCTCACCACCCGGAGGGATATTCGAGCAGTACTTC. Amino acid sequence: CASSPPGGIFEQYF.

The genes are TRBV10-3 and TRBJ2-7, with a weak D call TRBD1 (6 bases). The length of the CDR3 is 11 residues. V lost 10 bases to trimming and J lost 7 bases, with 14 bases between them. Germline loops: CDR1 ENHRY, CDR2 SYGVKD. The CDR3 region is CATSQGWEQYF. The CDR3 bases are TGTGCCACTTCACAGGGTTGGGAGCAGTACTTC.

The V and J genes are TRBV28 and TRBJ1-5, with 7 bases that match TRBD1. The CDR3 has 12 amino acids. V shed 5 bases and J 11 bases; nucleotides not matched to a gene: 6. Germline CDR1 and CDR2: MDHEN and SYDVKM. CDR3 region: CASSVTGEAQHF. The CDR3 nucleotides read TGTGCCAGCAGTGTAACAGGGGAGGCCCAGCATTTT. Combining the CDR3 with reference TRBV28 and TRBJ1-5 gives the whole variable domain DVKVTQSSRYLVKRTGEKVFLECVQDMDHENMFWYRQDPGLGLRLIYFSYDVKMKEKGDIPEGYSVSREKKERFSLILESASTNQTSMYLCASSVTGEAQHFGDGTRLSIL.

This clone was detected only once. The chain joins TRBV5-1 to TRBJ2-5; TRBD2 agrees at 13 bases. Trimming took 0 bases from V and 4 from J; bases not matched to a gene: 3. This CDR3 has 16 amino acids. Germline assignment: CDR1 SGHRS and CDR2 YFSETQ. CDR3 DNA: TGCGCCAGCAGCTTGGGGACTAGCGGGAGCCGAGAGACCCAGTACTTC. It is translated as CASSLGTSGSRETQYF.

The rearrangement links TRBV6-5 to TRBJ1-2; D gene unclear. The CDR3 covers 12 residues. V gave up 6 bases and J gave up 4 bases, with 9 bases separating them. Per the germline V gene, CDR1 is MNHEY and CDR2 is SVGAGI. CDR3 loop: CASRPIGYGYTF. The CDR3 region has the DNA TGTGCCAGCAGACCCATCGGCTATGGCTACACCTTC.

V is TRBV7-2 and J is TRBJ2-1; 13 bases match TRBD2. Germline V gene lookup returns CDR1 SGHTA and CDR2 FQGNSA. J lost 2 bases, V lost 5 bases, and 3 bases had no gene match. The CDR3 extends over 16 amino acids. The chain's CDR3 is CASSRTSGRPYNEQFF. In DNA, the CDR3 is TGTGCCAGCAGCAGGACTAGCGGGAGACCCTACAATGAGCAGTTCTTC.

This clone occurred once. The V call is TRBV11-2, the J call TRBJ2-3; 12 nucleotides line up with TRBD2. Trimming cost V 3 bases and J 2 bases; bases outside gene matches: 9. The CDR3 length is 18 residues. The germline gives CDR1 SGHAT, CDR2 FQNNGV. CDR3 coding DNA: TGTGCCAGCAGCTTTGGACTCCGGACTAGCGGGAACACAGATACGCAGTATTTT. The encoded protein is CASSFGLRTSGNTDTQYF.

The rearrangement links TRBV6-5 to TRBJ2-3; TRBD1 aligns across 7 bases. Germline V gene data show CDR1 as MNHEY and CDR2 as SVGAGI. Trimming at V came to 4 bases and at J to 0 bases, leaving 4 bases not matched to a gene. The CDR3 is 15 residues long. DNA of the CDR3: TGTGCCAGCAGTTCCGGGACAGCTAGCACAGATACGCAGTATTTT. The encoded protein is CASSSGTASTDTQYF.

The chain uses TRBV7-8 and TRBJ2-2; D is unresolved. CDR3 length equals 14 residues. The germline V gene encodes CDR1 SGHVS and CDR2 FQNEAQ. Trimming stripped 5 bases from V and 4 bases from J, with 11 bases between. CDR3 sequence: CASSPLPGTGELFF. The CDR3 DNA sequence: TGTGCCAGCAGCCCCTTGCCGGGCACCGGGGAGCTGTTTTTT.

This rearrangement joins TRBV5-6 to TRBJ2-5; TRBD2 agrees at 11 bases. The trim removed 4 bases at V and 1 base at J, leaving 3 bases unmatched. Germline values: CDR1 SGHDT, CDR2 YYEEEE. This CDR3 region has 15 residues. This chain's CDR3 is CASSPGLAAQETQYF. CDR3 DNA: TGTGCCAGCAGCCCGGGACTAGCGGCCCAAGAGACCCAGTACTTC.

The genes are TRBV6-6 and TRBJ2-5; possibly TRBD1 for D (6 bases). Deletions cut 5 bases from V and 4 bases from J, with 17 bases between. Germline CDR1 is MNHNY and CDR2 is SVGAGI (reference sequence). The CDR3 runs 15 residues. The DNA of the CDR3 is TGTGCCAGCAGTCACCTTGGGCAGGGGTTAGAGACCCAGTACTTC. It is translated as CASSHLGQGLETQYF.

This chain connects TRBV6-5 to TRBJ2-7; possible D gene TRBD1, 6 bases. The V gene's germline CDR1 is MNHEY and CDR2 SVGAGI. V was cut by 6 bases and J by 0 bases, with 12 bases left in between. This CDR3 comprises 14 residues. DNA for the CDR3: TGTGCCAGCAGCCGAGAGGGGGTCTCCTACGAGCAGTACTTC. This translates into CASSREGVSYEQYF.

This clone is a singleton in its sample. The V call is TRBV30, the J call TRBJ1-5; D gene ambiguous. CDR1 and CDR2 (germline): GTSNPN, SVGIG (reference sequence). The CDR3 length is 13 residues. V was shortened by 3 bases and J by 2 bases, with 8 bases between the two germline ends. The CDR3 protein is CAWRAGRNQPQHF. The CDR3, as DNA: TGTGCCTGGAGGGCAGGTCGCAATCAGCCCCAGCATTTT.

The rearrangement links TRBV15 to TRBJ1-2, with 8 bases fitting TRBD1. The CDR3 runs 14 residues. The V gene end was trimmed by 6 bases and the J gene end by 8 bases; junction bases not matched to a gene: 11. The germline V gene encodes CDR1 LNHNV and CDR2 YYDKDF (reference sequence). CDR3 DNA: TGTGCCACCAGAGCAGGGGGCGACCCGTACGGCTACACCTTC. This encodes CATRAGGDPYGYTF.

The chain has TRBV27 and TRBJ2-7; a possible D gene is TRBD2 (6 bases). V gave up 6 bases and J gave up 4 bases, with 16 bases separating them. CDR3 length equals 14 residues. Germline loops: CDR1 MNHEY, CDR2 SMNVEV (reference sequence). CDR3 region: CASSPAGWRYEQYF. The CDR3 DNA follows: TGTGCCAGCAGCCCCGCGGGGTGGAGATACGAGCAGTACTTC.

This clone was seen just once. The V call is TRBV30, the J call TRBJ1-2, with a possible D match to TRBD1 (6 bases). Germline CDR1 and CDR2: GTSNPN and SVGIG (reference sequence). The CDR3 runs to 16 residues. Trimming removed 0 bases from V and 1 base from J, with 15 bases in between. This CDR3 is CAWSVAGALVNYGYTF. In nucleotides, the CDR3 is TGTGCCTGGAGTGTGGCAGGGGCGCTCGTTAACTATGGCTACACCTTC.

The chain employs TRBV4-2 and TRBJ2-3, with D possibly TRBD1 on 6 matching bases. The V gene's germline CDR1 is LGHNA and CDR2 YNFKEQ. The germline V and J ends were trimmed by 0 bases and 3 bases, with 7 bases remaining between them. The CDR3 is made up of 14 amino acids. CDR3 coding DNA: TGTGCCAGCAGCCAAGATGGACAGACAGATACGCAGTATTTT. It yields the protein CASSQDGQTDTQYF.

This clone was seen only a few times. This CDR3 reads CASSIAGGGGYTF. CDR3 nucleotides: TGTGCCAGTAGTATCGCCGGGGGCGGTGGCTACACCTTC. The chain joins TRBV19 to TRBJ1-2, with a possible D match to TRBD1 (6 bases). The CDR3 totals 13 residues. Germline lookup yields CDR1 LNHDA and CDR2 SQIVND (reference sequence). The ends were cut back, 3 bases at V and 7 bases at J, with 12 bases in the middle.